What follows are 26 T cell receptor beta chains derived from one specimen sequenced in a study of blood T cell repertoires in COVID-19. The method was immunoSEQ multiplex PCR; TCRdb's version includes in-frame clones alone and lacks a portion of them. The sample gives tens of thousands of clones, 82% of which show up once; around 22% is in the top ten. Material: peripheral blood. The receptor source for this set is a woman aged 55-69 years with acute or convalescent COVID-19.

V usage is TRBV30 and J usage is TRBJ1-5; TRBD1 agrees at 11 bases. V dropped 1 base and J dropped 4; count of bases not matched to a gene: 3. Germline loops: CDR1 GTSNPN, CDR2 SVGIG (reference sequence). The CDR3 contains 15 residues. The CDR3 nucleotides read TGTGCCTGGAGTGATGGGGACAGGGGGAATCAGCCCCAGCATTTT. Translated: CAWSDGDRGNQPQHF.

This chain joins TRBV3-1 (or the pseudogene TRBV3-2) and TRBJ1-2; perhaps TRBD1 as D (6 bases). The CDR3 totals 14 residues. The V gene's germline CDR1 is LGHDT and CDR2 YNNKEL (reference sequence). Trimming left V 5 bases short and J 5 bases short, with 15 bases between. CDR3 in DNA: TGTGCCAGCAGCATTGGACAGAGATATTATGGCTACACCTTC. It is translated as CASSIGQRYYGYTF.

Here the CDR3 DNA reads TGTGCCAGCAGCGGGGACAGGCCGCGAGGCTACACCTTC. It is translated as CASSGDRPRGYTF. This chain connects TRBV11-2 to TRBJ1-2; 8 nucleotides align to TRBD1. V lost 5 bases and J lost 8; bases outside the gene matches: 7. CDR1 is SGHAT, CDR2 FQNNGV, per germline. The CDR3 is 13 residues long.

Here the CDR3 DNA reads TGTGCCAGCAGTTTATCGGGGACAGGGGCTCGCACCGGGGAGCTGTTTTTT. It codes for CASSLSGTGARTGELFF. The rearrangement links TRBV27 to TRBJ2-2; TRBD1 aligns across 10 bases. Germline V CDR1 and CDR2: MNHEY, SMNVEV (reference sequence). This CDR3 has 17 residues. After removal of 0 bases from V and 4 bases from J, the junction contained 5 bases not matched to a gene.

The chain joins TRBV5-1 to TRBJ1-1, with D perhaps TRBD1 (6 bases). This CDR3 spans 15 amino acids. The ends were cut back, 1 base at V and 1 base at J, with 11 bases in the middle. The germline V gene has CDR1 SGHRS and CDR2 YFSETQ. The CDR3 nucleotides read TGCGCCAGCAGCTTGCAGGGGCTCGAGAACACTGAAGCTTTCTTT. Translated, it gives CASSLQGLENTEAFF.

The CDR3 DNA follows: TGCGCCAGCAGCCAAGGGGAGAGGAACAATGAGCAGTTCTTC. Its protein is CASSQGERNNEQFF. The V call is TRBV4-1, the J call TRBJ2-1, with D possibly TRBD2 on 5 matching bases. Germline V gene data show CDR1 as MGHRA and CDR2 as YSYEKL. The ends were cut back, 1 base at V and 5 bases at J, with 9 bases in the middle. The CDR3 has 14 amino acids.

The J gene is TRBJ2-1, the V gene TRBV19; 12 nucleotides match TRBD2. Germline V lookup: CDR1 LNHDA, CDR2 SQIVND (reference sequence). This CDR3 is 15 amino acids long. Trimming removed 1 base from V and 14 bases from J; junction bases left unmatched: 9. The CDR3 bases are TGTGCCAGTAGTATAGTCGCTAGCGGGGGGGACGGCAAGTTCTTC. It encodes CASSIVASGGDGKFF.

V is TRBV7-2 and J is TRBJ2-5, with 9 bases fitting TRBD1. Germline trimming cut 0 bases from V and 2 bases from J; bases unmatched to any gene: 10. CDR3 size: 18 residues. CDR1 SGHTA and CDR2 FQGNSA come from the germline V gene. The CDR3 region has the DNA TGTGCCAGCAGCTTAGCCCTCCCGGGACAGGGAATTCAAGAGACCCAGTACTTC. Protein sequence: CASSLALPGQGIQETQYF.

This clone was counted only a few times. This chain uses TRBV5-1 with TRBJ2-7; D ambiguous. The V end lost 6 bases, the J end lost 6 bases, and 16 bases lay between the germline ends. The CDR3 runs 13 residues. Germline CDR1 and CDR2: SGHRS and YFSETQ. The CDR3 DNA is TGCGCCAGCAACAGAGACAAGGCCGGCGAGCAGTACTTC. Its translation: CASNRDKAGEQYF. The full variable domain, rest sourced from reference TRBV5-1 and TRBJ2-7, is KAGVTQTPRYLIKTRGQQVTLSCSPISGHRSVSWYQQTPGQGLQFLFEYFSETQRNKGNFPGRFSGRQFSNSRSEMNVSTLELGDSALYLCASNRDKAGEQYFGPGTRLTVT.

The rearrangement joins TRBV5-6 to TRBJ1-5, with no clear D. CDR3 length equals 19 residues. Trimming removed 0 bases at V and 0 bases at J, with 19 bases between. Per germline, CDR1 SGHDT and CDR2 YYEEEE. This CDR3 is CASSLAGKLDYYSNQPQHF. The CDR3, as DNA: TGTGCCAGCAGCTTGGCTGGCAAGCTGGACTATTATAGCAATCAGCCCCAGCATTTT.

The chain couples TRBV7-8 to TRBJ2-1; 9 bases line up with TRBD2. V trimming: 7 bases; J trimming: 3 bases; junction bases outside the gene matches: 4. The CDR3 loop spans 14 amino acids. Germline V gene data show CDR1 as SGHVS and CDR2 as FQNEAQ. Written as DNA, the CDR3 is TGTGCCAGCACCTGGACTAGCGACTACAATGAGCAGTTCTTC. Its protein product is CASTWTSDYNEQFF.

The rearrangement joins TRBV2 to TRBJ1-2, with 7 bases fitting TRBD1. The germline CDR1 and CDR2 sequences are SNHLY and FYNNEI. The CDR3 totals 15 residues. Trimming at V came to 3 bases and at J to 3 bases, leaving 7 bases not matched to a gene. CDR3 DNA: TGTGCCAGCAGTGATATAGGGGGCGAGGACTATGGCTACACCTTC. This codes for CASSDIGGEDYGYTF.

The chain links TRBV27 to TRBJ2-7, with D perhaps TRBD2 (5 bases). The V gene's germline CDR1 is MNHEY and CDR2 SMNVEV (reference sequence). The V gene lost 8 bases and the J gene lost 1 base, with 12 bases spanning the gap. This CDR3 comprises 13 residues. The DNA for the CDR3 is TGTGCCAGCCTCAGCCTAGCTTCCTACGAGCAGTACTTC. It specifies CASLSLASYEQYF.

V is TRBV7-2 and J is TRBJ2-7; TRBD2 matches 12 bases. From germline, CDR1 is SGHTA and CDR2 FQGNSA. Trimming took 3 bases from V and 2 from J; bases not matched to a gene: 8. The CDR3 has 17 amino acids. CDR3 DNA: TGTGCCAGCAGCTTCAGGACTAGCGGGGTTGTGACCTACGAGCAGTACTTC. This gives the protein CASSFRTSGVVTYEQYF. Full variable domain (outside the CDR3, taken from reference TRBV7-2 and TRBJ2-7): GAGVSQSPSNKVTEKGKDVELRCDPISGHTALYWYRQSLGQGLEFLIYFQGNSAPDKSGLPSDRFSAERTGGSVSTLTIQRTQQEDSAVYLCASSFRTSGVVTYEQYFGPGTRLTVT.

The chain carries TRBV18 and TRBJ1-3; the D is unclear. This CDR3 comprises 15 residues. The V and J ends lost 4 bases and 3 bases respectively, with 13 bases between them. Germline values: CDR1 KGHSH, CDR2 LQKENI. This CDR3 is CASSRQPADGNTIYF. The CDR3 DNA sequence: TGTGCCAGCTCACGCCAGCCGGCGGATGGAAACACCATATATTTT.

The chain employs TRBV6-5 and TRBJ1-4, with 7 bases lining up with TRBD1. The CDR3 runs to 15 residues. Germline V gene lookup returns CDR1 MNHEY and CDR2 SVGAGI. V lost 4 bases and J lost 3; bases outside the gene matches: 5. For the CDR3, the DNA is TGTGCCAGCAGTTCCCCCGGGACAGCTAATGAAAAACTGTTTTTT. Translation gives CASSSPGTANEKLFF.

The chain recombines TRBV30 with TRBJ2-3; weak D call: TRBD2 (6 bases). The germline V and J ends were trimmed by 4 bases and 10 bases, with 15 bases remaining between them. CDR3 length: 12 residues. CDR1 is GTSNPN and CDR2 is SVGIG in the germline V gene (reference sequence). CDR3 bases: TGTGCCTGGAACTCCCCGGGGGAGGCGCAGTATTTT. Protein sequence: CAWNSPGEAQYF.

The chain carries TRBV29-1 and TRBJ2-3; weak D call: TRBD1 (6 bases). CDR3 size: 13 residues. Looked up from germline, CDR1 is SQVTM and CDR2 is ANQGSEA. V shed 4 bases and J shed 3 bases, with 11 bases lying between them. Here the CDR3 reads CSVGTGMTDTQYF. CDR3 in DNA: TGCAGCGTTGGAACAGGGATGACAGATACGCAGTATTTT.

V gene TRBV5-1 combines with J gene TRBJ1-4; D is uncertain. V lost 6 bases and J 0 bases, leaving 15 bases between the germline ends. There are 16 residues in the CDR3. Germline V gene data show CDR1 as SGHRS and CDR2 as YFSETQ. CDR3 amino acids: CASTKVAASTNEKLFF. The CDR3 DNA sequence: TGCGCCAGCACCAAGGTAGCGGCATCAACTAATGAAAAACTGTTTTTT.

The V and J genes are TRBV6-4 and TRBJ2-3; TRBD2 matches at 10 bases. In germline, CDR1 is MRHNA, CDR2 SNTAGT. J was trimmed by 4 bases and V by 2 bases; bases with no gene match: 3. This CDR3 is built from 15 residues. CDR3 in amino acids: CASSDAAGGPDTQYF. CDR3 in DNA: TGTGCCAGCAGTGACGCAGCGGGGGGGCCAGATACGCAGTATTTT.

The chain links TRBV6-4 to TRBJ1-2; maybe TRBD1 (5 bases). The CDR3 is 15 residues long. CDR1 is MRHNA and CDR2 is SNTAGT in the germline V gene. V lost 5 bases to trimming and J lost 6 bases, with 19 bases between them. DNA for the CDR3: TGTGCCAGCAGTAATGGGGACTCCGGACGAAATGGCTACACCTTC. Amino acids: CASSNGDSGRNGYTF.

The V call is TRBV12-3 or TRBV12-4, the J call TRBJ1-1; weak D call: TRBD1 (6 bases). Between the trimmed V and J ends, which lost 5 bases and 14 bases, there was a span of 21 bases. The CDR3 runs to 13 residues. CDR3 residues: CASSDRFVQGIFF. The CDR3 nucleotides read TGTGCCAGCAGTGACCGGTTTGTACAGGGTATCTTCTTT.

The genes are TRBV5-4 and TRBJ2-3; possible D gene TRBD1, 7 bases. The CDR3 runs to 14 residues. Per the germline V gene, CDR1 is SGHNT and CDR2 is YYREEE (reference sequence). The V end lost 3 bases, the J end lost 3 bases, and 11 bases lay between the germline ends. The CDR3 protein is CASSSGGPTDTQYF. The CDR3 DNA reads TGTGCCAGCAGCTCAGGGGGGCCGACAGATACGCAGTATTTT. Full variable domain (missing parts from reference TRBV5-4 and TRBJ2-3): ETGVTQSPTHLIKTRGQQVTLRCSSQSGHNTVSWYQQALGQGPQFIFQYYREEENGRGNFPPRFSGLQFPNYSSELNVNALELDDSALYLCASSSGGPTDTQYFGPGTRLTVL.

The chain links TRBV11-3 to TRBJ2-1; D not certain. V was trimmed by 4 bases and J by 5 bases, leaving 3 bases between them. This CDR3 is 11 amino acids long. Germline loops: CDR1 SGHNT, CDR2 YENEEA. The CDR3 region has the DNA TGTGCCAGCAGCTCTAACAATGAGCAGTTCTTC. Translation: CASSSNNEQFF.

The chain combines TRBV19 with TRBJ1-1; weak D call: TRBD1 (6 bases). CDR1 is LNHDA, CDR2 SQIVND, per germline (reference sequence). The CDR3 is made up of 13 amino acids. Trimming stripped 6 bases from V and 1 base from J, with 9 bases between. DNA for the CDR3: TGTGCCAGTAGGTCGACAGGGAACACTGAAGCTTTCTTT. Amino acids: CASRSTGNTEAFF.

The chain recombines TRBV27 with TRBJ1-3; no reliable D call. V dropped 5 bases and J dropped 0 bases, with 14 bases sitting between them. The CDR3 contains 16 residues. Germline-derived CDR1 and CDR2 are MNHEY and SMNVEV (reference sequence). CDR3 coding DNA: TGTGCCAGCAGTCCCGGGTCTCATTACTCTGGAAACACCATATATTTT. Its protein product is CASSPGSHYSGNTIYF.